This T cell receptor (beta chain) was obtained from a study of cytomegalovirus exposure and HLA in healthy donors. Healthy bone marrow donors made up the donors. General study points: Because they were indistinguishable, some V segments, including TRBV6-2 and TRBV6-3, were excluded. Some TCR beta chains (roughly 160 of them) were listed as cytomegalovirus-associated. Donors were assumed by presence/absence analyses to have roughly uniform sequencing depth.

As concerns this clone: Antigen: not known.

V lost 8 bases and J lost 5; bases outside the gene matches: 5. Looked up from germline, CDR1 is LNHDA and CDR2 is SQIVND (reference sequence). The CDR3 extends over 13 amino acids. The PCR used 60 Vbeta and 13 Jbeta primers. Some clones are missing from TCRdb's copy, which holds only in-frame ones; the method was immunoSEQ multiplex PCR. The repertoire consists of about 130,000 clones, with 74% occurring once and the leading ten covering roughly 4.5%. This sequence was found in a man younger than 35 in good health and CMV-seropositive. This chain uses TRBV19 with TRBJ2-2, with 7 bases identical to TRBD2. Sequencing was carried out using PBMCs. CDR3 nucleotide sequence: TGTGCCAGTGAGCGGGGACGGACCGGGGAGCTGTTTTTT. This gives the protein CASERGRTGELFF.